The rows below give T cell receptor beta chains drawn from one sample of a study of blood T cell repertoires in COVID-19. Profiling relied on immunoSEQ multiplex PCR, and the TCRdb table lists in-frame clones only, not all of them. The sample includes about 220,000 clones, 75% to 90% seen only once; the top ten take about 5.6%. The material sequenced was peripheral blood. The receptors were gathered from a woman in her seventies with COVID-19, enrolled during active disease. Each CDR3 is given with its conserved first and last residue. A D gene is named only where the DNA matches it firmly. Expanded clones get a size class; other rows say once, few or many, or leave the size out.

d_gene,v_gene,j_gene,abundance,CDR3nt,CDR3aa
TRBD1,TRBV4-1,TRBJ1-3,.,TGCGCCAGCAGCCAAGCCCCGACCGGGACAGGTACAGGGAACACCATATATTTT,CASSQAPTGTGTGNTIYF
.,TRBV7-2,TRBJ2-5,few,TGTGCCAGCAGCCCCGCGGGCAGCCAAGAGACCCAGTACTTC,CASSPAGSQETQYF
.,TRBV4-3,TRBJ1-4,.,TGCGCCAGCAGCCAAGACTACGGGTTAAATGAAAAACTGTTTTTT,CASSQDYGLNEKLFF
.,TRBV5-1,TRBJ2-3,.,TGCGCCAGCAGCTTGGAGCCAGGGGCAGGAACAGATACGCAGTATTTT,CASSLEPGAGTDTQYF
TRBD1,TRBV4-1,TRBJ2-7,.,TGCGCCAGCAGCCAAGTATGGGCCGGGACAGGGTTTCGCGAGCAGTACTTC,CASSQVWAGTGFREQYF
TRBD1,TRBV28,TRBJ1-5,once,TGTGCCAGCAGTAGCCCAGGGGGCGGAACCAGCAATCAGCCCCAGCATTTT,CASSSPGGGTSNQPQHF
TRBD1,TRBV6-6,TRBJ2-3,few,TGTGCCAGCAGACCCCCGGGACAGGCCAGAGATACGCAGTATTTT,CASRPPGQARDTQYF
TRBD1,TRBV5-8,TRBJ2-3,.,TGTGCCAGCAGCTCGGGACAGGTCTCCACAGATACGCAGTATTTT,CASSSGQVSTDTQYF
TRBD2,TRBV2,TRBJ2-7,.,TGTGCCAGCGCCTACGGTGGGACTAGCTCCTACGAGCAGTACTTC,CASAYGGTSSYEQYF
TRBD1,TRBV5-6,TRBJ1-2,.,TGTGCCAGCAGCGAACAGGGGCGGGTTGGCTACACCTTC,CASSEQGRVGYTF
.,TRBV5-4,TRBJ1-6,.,TGTGCCAGCAGCACAAACGACGGACTTCCGAATTCACCCCTCCACTTT,CASSTNDGLPNSPLHF
.,TRBV20-1,TRBJ2-7,.,TGCAGTGGAGGGGGCTCCTACGAGCAGTACTTC,CSGGGSYEQYF
TRBD2,TRBV5-1,TRBJ2-2,.,TGCGCCAGCAGCTTGACGGGAGGGTACACCGGGGAGCTGTTTTTT,CASSLTGGYTGELFF
.,TRBV4-3,TRBJ1-5,.,TGCGCCAGCAGCCAAGATCTGGGGGGGAAACAGCCCCAGCATTTT,CASSQDLGGKQPQHF
.,TRBV27,TRBJ1-2,.,TGTGCCAGCAGTTTATCCATGGGGGGAGGTGGCTACACCTTC,CASSLSMGGGGYTF
.,TRBV18,TRBJ2-1,.,TGTGCCAGCTCACCACCCAGGGGAGATGAGCAGTTCTTC,CASSPPRGDEQFF
.,TRBV24-1,TRBJ1-5,.,TGTGCCACCAGTGATGCCGTCTCAGGCAAGCATCAGCCCCAGCATTTT,CATSDAVSGKHQPQHF
.,TRBV15,TRBJ1-5,.,TGTGCCACCAGCAGAGATGGTGGGGCTAGCAATCAGCCCCAGCATTTT,CATSRDGGASNQPQHF
.,TRBV3-1/TRBV3-2,TRBJ1-5,.,TGTGCCAGCAGCCTCCTGTCAGGCCCGGATCAGCCCCAGCATTTT,CASSLLSGPDQPQHF
TRBD2,TRBV5-1,TRBJ2-5,.,TGCGCCAGCAGCTTGGCGGCTAGCGGCATCCAAGAGACCCAGTACTTC,CASSLAASGIQETQYF
.,TRBV6-5,TRBJ1-1,.,TGTGCCAGCAGTTACAAGACCGGAAGGGGGAGTGAAGCTTTCTTT,CASSYKTGRGSEAFF
.,TRBV6-1,TRBJ1-6,few,TGTGCCAGCAGTGGTTCGGGCAGGGCTTTTTACAATTCACCCCTCCACTTT,CASSGSGRAFYNSPLHF
TRBD2,TRBV3-1/TRBV3-2,TRBJ2-1,.,TGTGCCAGCAGCCCTCCACTAGCGGGAGCCTCCTACAATGAGCAGTTCTTC,CASSPPLAGASYNEQFF
TRBD1,TRBV5-6,TRBJ1-5,.,TGTGCCAGCAGCTTGGGCGAGGGGGCGAGCAATCAGCCCCAGCATTTT,CASSLGEGASNQPQHF
.,TRBV5-4,TRBJ2-7,.,TGTGCCAGCAGCACCGGGACTGGCAGGTACGAGCAGTACTTC,CASSTGTGRYEQYF
.,TRBV7-2,TRBJ1-1,few,TGTGCCAGCAGCCTCCGGGGGGCGGTGAACACTGAAGCTTTCTTT,CASSLRGAVNTEAFF
TRBD2,TRBV5-1,TRBJ2-7,.,TGCGCCAGCAGCTGGAGGACTAGCGGGTCCGACTACGAGCAGTACTTC,CASSWRTSGSDYEQYF
TRBD1,TRBV27,TRBJ1-1,.,TGTGCCAGCAGTCCTCAGGACAGGGAGGTATTCGTCTTGGGCACTGAAGCTTTCTTT,CASSPQDREVFVLGTEAFF